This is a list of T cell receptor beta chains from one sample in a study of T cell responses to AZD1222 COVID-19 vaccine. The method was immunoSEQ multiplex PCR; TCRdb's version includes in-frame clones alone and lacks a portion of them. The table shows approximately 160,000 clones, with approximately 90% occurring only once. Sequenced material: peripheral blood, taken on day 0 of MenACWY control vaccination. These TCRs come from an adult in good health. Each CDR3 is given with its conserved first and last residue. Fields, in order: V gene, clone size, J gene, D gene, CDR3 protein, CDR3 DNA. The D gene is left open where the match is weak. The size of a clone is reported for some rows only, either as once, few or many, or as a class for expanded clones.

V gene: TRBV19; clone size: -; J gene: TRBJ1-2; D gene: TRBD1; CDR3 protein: CASSTGGSGGYFGYTF; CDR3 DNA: TGTGCCAGTAGTACAGGGGGATCGGGGGGCTATTTTGGCTACACCTTC
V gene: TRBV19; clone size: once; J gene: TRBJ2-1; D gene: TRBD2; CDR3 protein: CASSGGTSGTYNEQFF; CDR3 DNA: TGTGCCAGTAGTGGTGGGACTAGCGGGACCTACAATGAGCAGTTCTTC
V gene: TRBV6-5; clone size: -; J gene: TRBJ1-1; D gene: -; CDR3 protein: CASRQAGSTEAFF; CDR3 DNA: TGTGCCAGCAGACAGGCAGGGAGCACTGAAGCTTTCTTT
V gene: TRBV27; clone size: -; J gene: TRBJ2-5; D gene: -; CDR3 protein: CASRAQSSQETQYF; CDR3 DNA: TGTGCCAGCAGGGCACAGAGCAGCCAAGAGACCCAGTACTTC
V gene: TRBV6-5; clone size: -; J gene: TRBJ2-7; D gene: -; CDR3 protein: CASSGWGFDEQYF; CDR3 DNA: TGTGCCAGCAGCGGGTGGGGATTTGACGAGCAGTACTTC
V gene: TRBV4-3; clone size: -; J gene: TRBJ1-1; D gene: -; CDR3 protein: CASSQGRGGNTEAFF; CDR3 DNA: TGCGCCAGCAGCCAAGGAAGGGGTGGGAACACTGAAGCTTTCTTT
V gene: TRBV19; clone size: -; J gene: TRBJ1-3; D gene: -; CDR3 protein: CASSIKAAYRSGNTIYF; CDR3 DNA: TGTGCCAGTAGTATTAAGGCCGCGTATCGATCTGGAAACACCATATATTTT
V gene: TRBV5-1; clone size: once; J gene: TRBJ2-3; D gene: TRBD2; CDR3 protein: CASSLATGGSGRRNTQYF; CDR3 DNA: TGCGCCAGCAGCTTGGCCACTGGGGGTAGCGGGAGACGGAATACGCAGTATTTT
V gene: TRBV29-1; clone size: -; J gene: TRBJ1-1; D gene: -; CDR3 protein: CSASPRRNTEAFF; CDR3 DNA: TGCAGCGCTTCACCGAGGAGGAACACTGAAGCTTTCTTT
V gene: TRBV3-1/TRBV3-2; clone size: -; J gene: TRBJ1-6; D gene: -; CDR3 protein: CASSPHGDSPLHF; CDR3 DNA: TGTGCCAGCAGCCCCCACGGGGATTCACCCCTCCACTTT
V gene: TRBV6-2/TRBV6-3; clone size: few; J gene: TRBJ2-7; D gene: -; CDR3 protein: CASSYGSGSYEQYF; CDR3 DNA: TGTGCCAGCAGTTACGGAAGCGGATCCTACGAGCAGTACTTC
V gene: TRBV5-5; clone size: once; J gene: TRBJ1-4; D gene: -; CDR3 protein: CASSLGHRNEKLFF; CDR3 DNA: TGTGCCAGCAGCTTGGGACACAGGAATGAAAAACTGTTTTTT
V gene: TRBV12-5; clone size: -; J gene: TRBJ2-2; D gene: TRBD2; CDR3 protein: CASGLAGLAATNTGELFF; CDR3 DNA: TGTGCTAGTGGTTTGGCGGGACTAGCGGCAACGAACACCGGGGAGCTGTTTTTT
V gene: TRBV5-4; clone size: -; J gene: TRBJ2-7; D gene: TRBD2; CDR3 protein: CASRPGLAGYEQYF; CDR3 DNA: TGTGCCAGCAGACCGGGACTAGCAGGCTACGAGCAGTACTTC
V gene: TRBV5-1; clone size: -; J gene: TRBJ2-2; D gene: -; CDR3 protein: CASSLDGGATGELFF; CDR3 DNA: TGCGCCAGCAGCTTGGACGGTGGGGCCACCGGGGAGCTGTTTTTT
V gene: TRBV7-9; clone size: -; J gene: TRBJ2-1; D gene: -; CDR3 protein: CASGGQLVGSGNYDEQFF; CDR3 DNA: TGTGCCAGCGGAGGTCAGCTGGTCGGTAGCGGAAATTACGATGAGCAGTTCTTC
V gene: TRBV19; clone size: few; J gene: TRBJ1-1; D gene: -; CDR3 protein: CASSVWENTEAFF; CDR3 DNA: TGTGCCAGTAGTGTCTGGGAGAACACTGAAGCTTTCTTT
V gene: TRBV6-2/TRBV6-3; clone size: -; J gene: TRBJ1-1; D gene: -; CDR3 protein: CASSLTGLLTEAFF; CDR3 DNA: TGTGCCAGCAGTCTCACAGGGTTGTTGACTGAAGCTTTCTTT
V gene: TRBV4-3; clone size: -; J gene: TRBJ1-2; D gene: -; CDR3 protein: CASSQEAQGKIYGYTF; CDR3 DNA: TGCGCCAGCAGCCAAGAGGCCCAGGGGAAAATCTATGGCTACACCTTC
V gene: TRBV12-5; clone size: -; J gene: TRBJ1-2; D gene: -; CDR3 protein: CASGLLGGLSYTF; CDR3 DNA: TGTGCTAGTGGTTTACTAGGGGGGCTGAGCTACACCTTC
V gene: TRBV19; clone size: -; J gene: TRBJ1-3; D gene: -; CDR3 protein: CASSTWTDSSGNTIYF; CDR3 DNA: TGTGCCAGTAGTACCTGGACCGATTCATCTGGAAACACCATATATTTT
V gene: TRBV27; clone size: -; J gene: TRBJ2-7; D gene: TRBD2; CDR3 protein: CASTGLAEGANEQYF; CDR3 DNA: TGTGCCAGCACCGGACTAGCGGAGGGGGCAAACGAGCAGTACTTC
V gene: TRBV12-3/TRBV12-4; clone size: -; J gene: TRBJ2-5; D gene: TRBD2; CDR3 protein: CASSRGLVETQYF; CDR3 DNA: TGTGCCAGCAGTAGAGGACTAGTGGAGACCCAGTACTTC
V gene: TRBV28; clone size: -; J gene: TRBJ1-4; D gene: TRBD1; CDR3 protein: CASRKQGLTNEKLFF; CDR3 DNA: TGTGCCAGCAGAAAACAGGGGCTAACTAATGAAAAACTGTTTTTT
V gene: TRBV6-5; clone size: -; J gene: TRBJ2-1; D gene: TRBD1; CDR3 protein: CASSTARDSYNEQFF; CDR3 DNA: TGTGCCAGCAGTACCGCCAGGGACAGCTACAATGAGCAGTTCTTC
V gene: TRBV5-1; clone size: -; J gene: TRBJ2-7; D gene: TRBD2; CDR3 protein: CASSPGGGRSYEQYF; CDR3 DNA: TGCGCCAGCAGCCCTGGGGGAGGGAGGTCCTACGAGCAGTACTTC
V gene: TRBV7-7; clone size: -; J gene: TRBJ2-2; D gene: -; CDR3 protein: CASSLARNTGELFF; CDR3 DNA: TGTGCTAGCAGCTTAGCCCGAAACACCGGGGAGCTGTTTTTT
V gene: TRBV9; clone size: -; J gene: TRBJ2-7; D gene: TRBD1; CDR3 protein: CASSAGTGISYEQYF; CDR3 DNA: TGTGCCAGCAGCGCGGGGACAGGGATCTCCTACGAGCAGTACTTC
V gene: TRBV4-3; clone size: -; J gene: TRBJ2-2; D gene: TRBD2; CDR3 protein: CASSQLSGRTGELFF; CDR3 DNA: TGCGCCAGCAGCCAACTTAGCGGGAGAACCGGGGAGCTGTTTTTT
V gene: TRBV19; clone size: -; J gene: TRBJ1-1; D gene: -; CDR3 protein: CASTPGGGSGYTEAFF; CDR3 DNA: TGTGCCAGTACCCCCGGTGGGGGGAGTGGGTACACTGAAGCTTTCTTT
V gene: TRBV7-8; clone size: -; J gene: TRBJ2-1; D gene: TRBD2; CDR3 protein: CASSAWTSGNRYNEQFF; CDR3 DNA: TGTGCCAGCAGCGCCTGGACTAGCGGAAACCGCTACAATGAGCAGTTCTTC
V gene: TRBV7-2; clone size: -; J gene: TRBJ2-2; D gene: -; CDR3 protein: CASSALGVAGELFF; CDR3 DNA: TGTGCCAGCAGCGCCCTTGGGGTCGCCGGGGAGCTGTTTTTT
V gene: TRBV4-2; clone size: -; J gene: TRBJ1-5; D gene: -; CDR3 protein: CASSQEPESNQPQHF; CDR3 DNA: TGTGCCAGCAGCCAAGAGCCAGAAAGCAATCAGCCCCAGCATTTT
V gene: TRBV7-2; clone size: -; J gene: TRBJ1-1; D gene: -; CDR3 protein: CASSSKRDTEAFF; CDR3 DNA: TGTGCCAGCAGTTCAAAACGTGACACTGAAGCTTTCTTT
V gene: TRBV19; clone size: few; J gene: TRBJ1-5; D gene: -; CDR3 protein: CASSIGRMQSQHF; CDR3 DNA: TGTGCCAGTAGTATAGGGAGGATGCAATCCCAGCATTTT
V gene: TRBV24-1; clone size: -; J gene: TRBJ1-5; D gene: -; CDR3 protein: CATSDGGRGSNQPQHF; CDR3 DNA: TGTGCCACCAGTGACGGGGGTCGAGGAAGCAATCAGCCCCAGCATTTT
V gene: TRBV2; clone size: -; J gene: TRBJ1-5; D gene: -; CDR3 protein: CASSVEGLQPQHF; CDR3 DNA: TGTGCCAGCAGTGTAGAGGGCTTACAGCCCCAGCATTTT
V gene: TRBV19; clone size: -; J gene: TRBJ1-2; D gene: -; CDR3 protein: CASSPFGPALFYGYTF; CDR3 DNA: TGTGCCAGTAGCCCCTTCGGACCCGCTCTCTTCTATGGCTACACCTTC
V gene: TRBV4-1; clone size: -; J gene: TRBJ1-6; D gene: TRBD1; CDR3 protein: CASSQRSAGGGSPLHF; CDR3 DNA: TGCGCCAGCAGCCAACGCTCGGCAGGGGGCGGTTCACCCCTCCACTTT
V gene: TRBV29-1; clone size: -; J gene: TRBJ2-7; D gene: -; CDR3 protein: CSVEGGQNYEQYF; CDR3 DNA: TGCAGCGTTGAGGGAGGCCAGAACTACGAGCAGTACTTC
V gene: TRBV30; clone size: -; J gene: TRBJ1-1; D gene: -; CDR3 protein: CAWSGSFSEAFF; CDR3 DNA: TGTGCCTGGAGTGGCAGTTTCAGTGAAGCTTTCTTT
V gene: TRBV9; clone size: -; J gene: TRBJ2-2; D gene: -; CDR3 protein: CASSNVGAVTGELFF; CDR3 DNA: TGTGCCAGCAGCAATGTGGGCGCGGTCACCGGGGAGCTGTTTTTT
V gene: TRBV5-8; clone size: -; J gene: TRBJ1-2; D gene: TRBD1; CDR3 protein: CASSSARQGIGYTF; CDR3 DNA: TGTGCCAGCAGCTCCGCCAGACAGGGGATCGGCTACACCTTC
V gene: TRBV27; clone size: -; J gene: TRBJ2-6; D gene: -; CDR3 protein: CASSLFGATGANVLTF; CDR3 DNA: TGTGCCAGCAGTTTATTTGGGGCCACTGGGGCCAACGTCCTGACTTTC